These T cell receptor beta chains were read from a single sample in a study of T cells in Graves' hyperthyroidism and ophthalmopathy. One entry per CDR3 protein, called by TCRdb with MiXCR from the multiplex PCR reads. The sample holds some 560,000 distinct CDR3 sequences, 15% to 17% seen once. The source material was blood. The receptor set was obtained from a woman younger than 45 with Graves' hyperthyroidism. Each CDR3 is given with its conserved first and last residue. The order of the fields is D gene, clone size, V gene, J gene, CDR3 protein, CDR3 DNA. The D gene is left open where the match is weak. Expanded clones get a size class; other rows say once, few or many, or leave the size out.

TRBD2	many	TRBV2	TRBJ2-1	CASSENSAGGPYNEQFF	TGTGCCAGCAGTGAAAATAGTGCGGGAGGACCCTACAATGAGCAGTTCTTC
TRBD1	many	TRBV11-2	TRBJ2-5	CASSSGQGALETQYF	TGTGCCAGCAGCTCCGGACAGGGGGCCCTAGAGACCCAGTACTTC
.	few	TRBV11-2	TRBJ2-2	CASSSGRVGTGELFF	TGTGCCAGCAGCTCCGGCCGGGTAGGCACCGGGGAGCTGTTTTTT
TRBD1	few	TRBV19	TRBJ2-1	CASSGDRGREQFF	TGTGCCAGTAGCGGCGACAGGGGGCGTGAGCAGTTCTTC
.	few	TRBV25-1	TRBJ1-6	CASSETGSPLHF	TGTGCCAGCAGTGAAACGGGATCACCCCTCCACTTT
.	many	TRBV10-3	TRBJ2-3	CAITSRADTDTQYF	TGTGCCATCACGAGCAGGGCCGACACAGATACGCAGTATTTT
TRBD1	.	TRBV11-2	TRBJ2-6	CASGDRDHSGANVLTF	TGTGCCAGCGGGGACAGGGACCACTCTGGGGCCAACGTCCTGACTTTC
TRBD1	many	TRBV30	TRBJ1-5	CAWSGQGIQPQHF	TGTGCCTGGAGCGGACAGGGGATTCAGCCCCAGCATTTT
TRBD2	many	TRBV28	TRBJ2-3	CASSFTSGVLDTQYF	TGTGCCAGCAGTTTCACTAGCGGGGTTTTAGATACGCAGTATTTT
.	.	TRBV6-1	TRBJ1-4	CASSERRVNEKLFF	TGTGCCAGCAGTGAACGCCGGGTGAATGAAAAACTGTTTTTT
TRBD1	.	TRBV27	TRBJ2-7	CASSLIPGGTYEQYF	TGTGCCAGCAGTTTAATTCCAGGGGGCACCTACGAGCAGTACTTC
.	many	TRBV7-3	TRBJ2-6	CASSLEAGLPSGANVLTF	TGTGCCAGCAGCTTAGAGGCAGGGCTGCCCTCTGGGGCCAACGTCCTGACTTTC
TRBD1	many	TRBV20-1	TRBJ1-1	CSAVGQGPSKAFF	TGCAGTGCTGTGGGACAGGGGCCTTCTAAAGCTTTCTTT
.	.	TRBV20-1	TRBJ2-5	CSARDRSQSGWGPVLETQYF	TGCAGTGCTAGAGATCGTAGCCAGTCCGGATGGGGCCCGGTGTTGGAGACCCAGTACTTC
.	many	TRBV12-3/TRBV12-4	TRBJ1-4	CASSFYGPKEFGEKLFF	TGTGCCAGCAGTTTCTATGGACCAAAGGAGTTTGGTGAAAAACTGTTTTTT
TRBD2	.	TRBV5-1	TRBJ2-2	CASSISGANTGELFF	TGCGCCAGCAGCATTAGCGGGGCCAACACCGGGGAGCTGTTTTTT
.	many	TRBV7-9	TRBJ2-7	CASSLVAYEQYF	TGTGCCAGCAGTTTAGTAGCATACGAGCAGTACTTC
.	few	TRBV5-1	TRBJ2-4	CASSQWDLAKNIQYF	TGTGCCAGCAGCCAATGGGACTTAGCCAAAAACATTCAGTACTTC
.	.	TRBV19	TRBJ1-2	CASSTTGGYTF	TGTGCCAGTAGTACGACGGGGGGCTACACCTTC
.	many	TRBV30	TRBJ1-1	CAWRAQPNTEAFF	TGTGCCTGGCGGGCACAGCCTAACACTGAAGCTTTCTTT
.	many	TRBV15	TRBJ2-5	CATSREGEETQYF	TGTGCCACCAGCAGAGAGGGGGAAGAGACCCAGTACTTC
.	many	TRBV7-3	TRBJ1-1	CASSSRGWTEAFF	TGTGCCAGCAGCTCGAGGGGGTGGACTGAAGCTTTCTTT
.	few	TRBV27	TRBJ1-2	CASSDPRGGDYGYTF	TGTGCCAGCAGTGACCCTAGGGGGGGGGACTATGGCTACACCTTC
.	many	TRBV30	TRBJ1-5	CAWSVGQGVGGNQPQHF	TGTGCCTGGAGTGTGGGGCAGGGAGTGGGGGGCAATCAGCCCCAGCATTTT
.	.	TRBV20-1	TRBJ2-1	CSARPLANPYNEQFF	TGCAGTGCTAGACCTCTAGCGAACCCCTACAATGAGCAGTTCTTC
.	many	TRBV7-2	TRBJ2-2	CASSLYVRTYNTGELFF	TGTGCCAGCAGCTTATACGTTCGGACTTACAACACCGGGGAGCTGTTTTTT
.	many	TRBV20-1	TRBJ1-1	CSAMRVTEAFF	TGCAGTGCTATGAGGGTCACTGAAGCTTTCTTT
TRBD2	.	TRBV28	TRBJ2-1	CASKGGSGADNEQFF	TGTGCCAGCAAAGGCGGAAGCGGGGCAGACAATGAGCAGTTCTTC
TRBD2	many	TRBV2	TRBJ2-1	CASSLAGGPGDEQFF	TGTGCCAGCAGTTTAGCGGGAGGACCTGGTGATGAGCAGTTCTTC
.	few	TRBV10-3	TRBJ2-1	CAIRDWSGPYNEQFF	TGTGCCATCAGGGACTGGAGCGGCCCCTACAATGAGCAGTTCTTC
.	many	TRBV5-1	TRBJ2-2	CASSLGRHNTGELFF	TGCGCCAGCAGCTTGGGTCGGCACAACACCGGGGAGCTGTTTTTT
.	few	TRBV19	TRBJ1-1	CASSIVPGTEAFF	TGTGCCAGTAGTATAGTACCAGGCACTGAAGCTTTCTTT
.	.	TRBV4-3	TRBJ2-1	CASSQDWTDLDFPEQFF	TGCGCCAGCAGCCAAGATTGGACGGATCTAGACTTCCCTGAGCAGTTCTTC
.	many	TRBV13	TRBJ2-1	CASSSGRERVSREQFF	TGTGCCAGCAGCTCAGGCCGGGAGAGAGTATCTCGGGAGCAGTTCTTC
TRBD1	few	TRBV5-1	TRBJ1-2	CASSTDRGSHYGYTF	TGCGCCAGCAGCACGGACAGGGGGTCCCATTATGGCTACACCTTC
.	.	TRBV7-2	TRBJ2-1	CASSPVPSSYNEQFF	TGTGCCAGCAGCCCAGTTCCCAGCTCCTACAATGAGCAGTTCTTC
TRBD1	many	TRBV5-1	TRBJ1-1	CASSSKLGTADRTEAFF	TGCGCCAGCAGCTCGAAACTTGGGACAGCCGATAGGACTGAAGCTTTCTTT
.	many	TRBV3-1	TRBJ1-1	CASSPFLAGNTEAFF	TGTGCCAGCAGCCCTTTCCTGGCGGGAAACACTGAAGCTTTCTTT
.	.	TRBV6-1	TRBJ2-1	CASSSEGPYNEQFF	TGTGCCAGCAGCTCGGAGGGGCCCTACAATGAGCAGTTCTTC
.	few	TRBV5-6	TRBJ2-5	CASSLASGTYQETQYF	TGTGCCAGCAGCTTGGCATCCGGGACCTACCAAGAGACCCAGTACTTC